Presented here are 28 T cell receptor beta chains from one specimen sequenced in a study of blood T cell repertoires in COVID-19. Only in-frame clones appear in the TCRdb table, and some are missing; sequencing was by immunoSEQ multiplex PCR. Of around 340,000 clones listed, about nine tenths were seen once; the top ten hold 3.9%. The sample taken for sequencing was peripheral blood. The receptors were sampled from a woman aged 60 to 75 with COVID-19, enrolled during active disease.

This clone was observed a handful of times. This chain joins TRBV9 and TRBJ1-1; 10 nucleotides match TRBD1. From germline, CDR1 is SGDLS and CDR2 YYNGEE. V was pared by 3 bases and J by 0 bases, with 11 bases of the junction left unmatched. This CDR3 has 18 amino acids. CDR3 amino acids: CASSAARQGAGVNTEAFF. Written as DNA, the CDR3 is TGTGCCAGCAGCGCCGCTCGACAGGGGGCGGGGGTGAACACTGAAGCTTTCTTT.

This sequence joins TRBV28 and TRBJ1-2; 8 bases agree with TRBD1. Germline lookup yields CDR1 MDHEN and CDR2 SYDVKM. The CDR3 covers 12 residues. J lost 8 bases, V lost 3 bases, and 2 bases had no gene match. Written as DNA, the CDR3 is TGTGCCAGCAGTTTCCCAGGGGGCGGCTACACCTTC. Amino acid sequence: CASSFPGGGYTF.

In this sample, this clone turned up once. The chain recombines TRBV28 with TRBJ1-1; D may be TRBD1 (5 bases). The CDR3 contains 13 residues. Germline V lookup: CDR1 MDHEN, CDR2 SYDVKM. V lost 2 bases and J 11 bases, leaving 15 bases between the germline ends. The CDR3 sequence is CASSLPLGGTAFF. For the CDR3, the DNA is TGTGCCAGCAGTTTACCCCTGGGGGGGACGGCTTTCTTT.

CDR3 nucleotide sequence: TGTGCCAGCAGTACAGGGAGCAATCAGCCCCAGCATTTT. Its translation: CASSTGSNQPQHF. This chain joins TRBV7-6 and TRBJ1-5; D may be TRBD1 (6 bases). Per the germline V gene, CDR1 is SGHVS and CDR2 is FNYEAQ. The CDR3 consists of 13 residues. V lost 6 bases and J lost 1, with 7 bases in between.

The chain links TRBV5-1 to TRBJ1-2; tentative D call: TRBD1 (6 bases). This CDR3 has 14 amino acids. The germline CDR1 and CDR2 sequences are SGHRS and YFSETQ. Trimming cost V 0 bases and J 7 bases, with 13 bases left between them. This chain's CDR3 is CASSLEPGTFGYTF. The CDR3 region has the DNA TGCGCCAGCAGCTTGGAGCCAGGGACATTTGGCTACACCTTC.

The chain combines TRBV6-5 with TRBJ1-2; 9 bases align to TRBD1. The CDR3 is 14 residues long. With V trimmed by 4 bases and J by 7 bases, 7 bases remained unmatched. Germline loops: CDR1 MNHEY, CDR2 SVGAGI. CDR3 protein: CASSWTGASSGYTF. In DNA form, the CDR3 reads TGTGCCAGCAGTTGGACAGGGGCGTCTTCTGGCTACACCTTC.

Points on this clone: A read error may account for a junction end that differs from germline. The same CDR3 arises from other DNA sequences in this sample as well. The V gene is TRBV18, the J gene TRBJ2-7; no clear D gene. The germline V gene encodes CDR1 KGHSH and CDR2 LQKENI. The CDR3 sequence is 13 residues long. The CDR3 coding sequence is TGCGCCAGCTCACCTGCCAGAGGATACGAGCAGTACTTC. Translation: CASSPARGYEQYF.

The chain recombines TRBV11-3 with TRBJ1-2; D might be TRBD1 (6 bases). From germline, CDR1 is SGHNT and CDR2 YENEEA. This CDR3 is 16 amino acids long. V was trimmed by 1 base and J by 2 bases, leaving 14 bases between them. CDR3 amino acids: CASSLGVTTGNYGYTF. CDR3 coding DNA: TGTGCCAGCAGCTTAGGAGTGACTACAGGGAACTATGGCTACACCTTC.

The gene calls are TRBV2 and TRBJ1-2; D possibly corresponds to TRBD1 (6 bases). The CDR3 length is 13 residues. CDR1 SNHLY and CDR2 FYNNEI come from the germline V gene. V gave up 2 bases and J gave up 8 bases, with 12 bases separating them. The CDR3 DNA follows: TGTGCCAGCAGTGAAATCCGGCAGGGGGGCTACACCTTC. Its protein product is CASSEIRQGGYTF. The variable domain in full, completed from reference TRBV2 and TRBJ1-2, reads EPEVTQTPSHQVTQMGQEVILRCVPISNHLYFYWYRQILGQKVEFLVSFYNNEISEKSEIFDDQFSVERPDGSNFTLKIRSTKLEDSAMYFCASSEIRQGGYTFGSGTRLTVV.

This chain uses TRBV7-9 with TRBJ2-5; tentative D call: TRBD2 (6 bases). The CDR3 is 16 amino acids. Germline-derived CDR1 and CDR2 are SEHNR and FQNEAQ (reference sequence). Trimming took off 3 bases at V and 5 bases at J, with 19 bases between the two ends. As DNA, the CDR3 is TGTGCCAGCAGCTTCACCGGGGACTCCCCAGGGGAGACCCAGTACTTC. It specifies CASSFTGDSPGETQYF.

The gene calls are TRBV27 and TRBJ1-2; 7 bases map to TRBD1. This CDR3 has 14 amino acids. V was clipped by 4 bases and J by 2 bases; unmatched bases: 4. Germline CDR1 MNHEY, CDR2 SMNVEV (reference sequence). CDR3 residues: CASSSVQGNYGYTF. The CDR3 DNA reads TGTGCCAGCAGTTCCGTACAGGGGAACTATGGCTACACCTTC.

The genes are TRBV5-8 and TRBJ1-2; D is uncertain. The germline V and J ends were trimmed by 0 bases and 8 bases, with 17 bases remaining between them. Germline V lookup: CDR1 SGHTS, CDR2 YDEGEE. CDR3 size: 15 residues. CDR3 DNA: TGTGCCAGCAGCTTGGGTCAGACTTATTCGGGAGGCTACACCTTC. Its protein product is CASSLGQTYSGGYTF.

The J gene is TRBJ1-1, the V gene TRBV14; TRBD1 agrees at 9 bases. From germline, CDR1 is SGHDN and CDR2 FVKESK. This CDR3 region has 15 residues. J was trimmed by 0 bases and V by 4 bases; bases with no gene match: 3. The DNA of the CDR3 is TGTGCCAGCAGCCCCTGGACAGGGGTGAACACTGAAGCTTTCTTT. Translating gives CASSPWTGVNTEAFF.

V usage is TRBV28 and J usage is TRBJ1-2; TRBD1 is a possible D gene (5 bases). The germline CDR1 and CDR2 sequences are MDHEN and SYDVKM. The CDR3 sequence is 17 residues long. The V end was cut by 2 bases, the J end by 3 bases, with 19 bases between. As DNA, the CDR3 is TGTGCCAGCAGTTTAAGGCCCGACGTGGGGGGGGACTATGGCTACACCTTC. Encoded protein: CASSLRPDVGGDYGYTF.

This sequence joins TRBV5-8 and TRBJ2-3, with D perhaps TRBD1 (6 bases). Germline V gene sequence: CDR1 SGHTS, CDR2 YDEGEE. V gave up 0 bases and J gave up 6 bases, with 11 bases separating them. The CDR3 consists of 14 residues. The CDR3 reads CASSLGQAQDTQYF. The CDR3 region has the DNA TGTGCCAGCAGCTTGGGACAGGCCCAGGATACGCAGTATTTT. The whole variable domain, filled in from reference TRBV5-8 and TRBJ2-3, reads EAGVTQSPTHLIKTRGQQATLRCSPISGHTSVYWYQQALGLGLQFLLWYDEGEERNRGNFPPRFSGRQFPNYSSELNVNALELEDSALYLCASSLGQAQDTQYFGPGTRLTVL.

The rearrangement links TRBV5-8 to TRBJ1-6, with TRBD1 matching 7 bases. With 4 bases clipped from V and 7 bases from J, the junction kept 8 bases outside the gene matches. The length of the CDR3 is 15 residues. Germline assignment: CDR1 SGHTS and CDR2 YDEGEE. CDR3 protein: CASSALGTVNSPLHF. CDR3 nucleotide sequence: TGTGCCAGCAGCGCGCTAGGGACAGTAAATTCACCCCTCCACTTT.

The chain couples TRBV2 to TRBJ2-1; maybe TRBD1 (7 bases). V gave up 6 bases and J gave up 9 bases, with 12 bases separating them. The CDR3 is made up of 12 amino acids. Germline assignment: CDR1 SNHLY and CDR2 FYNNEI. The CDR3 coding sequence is TGTGCCAGCAGCAGCCAGGGGGGTGAGCAGTTCTTC. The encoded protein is CASSSQGGEQFF.

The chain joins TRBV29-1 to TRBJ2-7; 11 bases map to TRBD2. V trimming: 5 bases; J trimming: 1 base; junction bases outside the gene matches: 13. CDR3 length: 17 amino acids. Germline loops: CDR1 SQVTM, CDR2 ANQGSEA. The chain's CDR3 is CSVSGGATSGGSYEQYF. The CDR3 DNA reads TGCAGCGTTTCGGGTGGCGCCACTAGCGGGGGTTCCTACGAGCAGTACTTC.

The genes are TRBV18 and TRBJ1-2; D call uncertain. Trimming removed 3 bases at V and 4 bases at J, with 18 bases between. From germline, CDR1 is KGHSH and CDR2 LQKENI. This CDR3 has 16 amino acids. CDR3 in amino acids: CASSPDGSASLYGYTF. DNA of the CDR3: TGTGCCAGCTCACCGGATGGGTCCGCTAGCCTCTATGGCTACACCTTC.

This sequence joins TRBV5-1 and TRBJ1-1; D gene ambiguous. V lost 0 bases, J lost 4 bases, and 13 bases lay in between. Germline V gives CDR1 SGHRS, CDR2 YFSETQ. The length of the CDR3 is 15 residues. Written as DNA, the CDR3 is TGCGCCAGCAGCTTGGCGCAGTTCTCGGGCACTGAAGCTTTCTTT. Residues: CASSLAQFSGTEAFF.

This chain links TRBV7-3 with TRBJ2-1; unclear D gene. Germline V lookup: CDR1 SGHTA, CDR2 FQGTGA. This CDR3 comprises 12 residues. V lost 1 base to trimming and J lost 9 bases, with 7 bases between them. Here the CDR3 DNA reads TGTGCCAGCAGCTTAATGGGCAGTGAGCAGTTCTTC. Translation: CASSLMGSEQFF.

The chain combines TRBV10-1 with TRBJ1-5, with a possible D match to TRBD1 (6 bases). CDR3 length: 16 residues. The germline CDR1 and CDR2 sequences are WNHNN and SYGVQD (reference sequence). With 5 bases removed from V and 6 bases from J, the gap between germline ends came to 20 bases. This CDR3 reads CASSHRESKRSQPQHF. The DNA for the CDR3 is TGCGCCAGCAGTCACAGGGAGTCGAAAAGGAGTCAGCCCCAGCATTTT.

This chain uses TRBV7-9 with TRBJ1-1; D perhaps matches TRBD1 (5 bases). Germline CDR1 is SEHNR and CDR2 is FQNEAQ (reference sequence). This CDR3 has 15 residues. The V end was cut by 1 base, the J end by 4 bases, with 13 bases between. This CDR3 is CASSLVVGGSTEAFF. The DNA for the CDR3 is TGTGCCAGCAGCTTAGTGGTCGGGGGAAGCACTGAAGCTTTCTTT.

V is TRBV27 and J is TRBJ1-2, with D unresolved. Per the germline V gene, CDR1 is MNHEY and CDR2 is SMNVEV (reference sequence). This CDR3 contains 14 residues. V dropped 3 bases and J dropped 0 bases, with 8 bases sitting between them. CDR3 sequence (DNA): TGTGCCAGCAGTTTGCGCGGAACTAACTATGGCTACACCTTC. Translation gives CASSLRGTNYGYTF.

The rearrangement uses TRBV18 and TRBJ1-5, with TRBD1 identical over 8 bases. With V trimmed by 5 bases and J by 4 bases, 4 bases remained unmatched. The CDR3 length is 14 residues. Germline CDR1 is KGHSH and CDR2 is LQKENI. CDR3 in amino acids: CASSAGQGNQPQHF. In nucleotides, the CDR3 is TGTGCCAGCTCAGCAGGACAGGGAAATCAGCCCCAGCATTTT. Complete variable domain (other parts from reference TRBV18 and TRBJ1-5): NAGVMQNPRHLVRRRGQEARLRCSPMKGHSHVYWYRQLPEEGLKFMVYLQKENIIDESGMPKERFSAEFPKEGPSILRIQQVVRGDSAAYFCASSAGQGNQPQHFGDGTRLSIL.

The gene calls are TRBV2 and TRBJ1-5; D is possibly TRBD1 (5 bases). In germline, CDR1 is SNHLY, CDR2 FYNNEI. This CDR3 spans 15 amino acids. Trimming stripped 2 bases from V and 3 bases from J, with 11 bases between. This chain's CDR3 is CASSERDLSNQPQHF. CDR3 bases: TGTGCCAGCAGTGAACGGGACTTGTCCAATCAGCCCCAGCATTTT.

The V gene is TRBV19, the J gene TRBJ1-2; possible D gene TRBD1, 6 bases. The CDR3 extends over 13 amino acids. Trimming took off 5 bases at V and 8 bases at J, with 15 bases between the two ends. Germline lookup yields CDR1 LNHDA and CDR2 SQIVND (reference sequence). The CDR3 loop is CASSHGGSTGYTF. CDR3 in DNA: TGTGCCAGTAGTCATGGGGGCAGTACCGGCTACACCTTC.

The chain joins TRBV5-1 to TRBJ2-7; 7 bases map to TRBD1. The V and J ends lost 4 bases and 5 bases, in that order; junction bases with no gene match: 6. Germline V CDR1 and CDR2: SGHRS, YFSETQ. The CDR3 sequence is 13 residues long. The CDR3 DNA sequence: TGCGCCAGCAGCCCGACAGGGTACGACGAGCAGTACTTC. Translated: CASSPTGYDEQYF.